The present entry profiles one T cell receptor beta chain with its context. Its antigen is undetermined. This sample is part of a study of T cell clonotyping in hematopoietic cell transplantation. Here immunoSEQ multiplex PCR was the method, and the copy in TCRdb shows in-frame clones only, minus some. The sample has around 25,000 clones, about 94% seen once. Study conclusions and caveats: Few recipient clonotypes overlapped donors; over 95% were de novo at given depth.

Between the trimmed V and J ends, which lost 4 bases and 3 bases, there was a span of 11 bases. The V gene's germline CDR1 is SGHRS and CDR2 YFSETQ. This CDR3 is 13 amino acids long. This receptor was obtained from a man between 50 and 59 years old in good health. Some clones in this sample may be carry-over from other donors' samples. The J gene is TRBJ2-7, the V gene TRBV5-1; the D gene is possibly TRBD1 (6 bases). The source material was peripheral blood mononuclear cells. Here the CDR3 DNA reads TGCGCCAGCAGCCCACGGACAGACTACGAGCAGTACTTC. It specifies CASSPRTDYEQYF.